This entry lists 10 T cell receptor beta chains sequenced from one sample in a study of response to subunit inactivated influenza vaccine. One entry per CDR3 protein, called by TCRdb with MiXCR from the RT-PCR reads. The data show about 700,000 distinct CDR3 sequences, with roughly 14% seen just once and 6% to 7% held by the top ten. The material was PBMCs from blood, obtained less than 15 days before vaccination. Receptors originate from a man over 45 who received an inactivated influenza vaccine.

This clonotype occurred a few times. V usage is TRBV9 and J usage is TRBJ1-2; D remains ambiguous. The ends were cut back, 4 bases at V and 0 bases at J, with 16 bases in the middle. CDR1 SGDLS and CDR2 YYNGEE come from the germline V gene. This CDR3 contains 16 residues. The CDR3 region has the DNA TGTGCCAGCAGCACAACGGGCCGCAATACTAACTATGGCTACACCTTC. This translates into CASSTTGRNTNYGYTF.

V and J are TRBV28 and TRBJ2-7; D may correspond to TRBD1 or TRBD2 (5 bases each). The CDR3 sequence is 16 residues long. The germline gives CDR1 MDHEN, CDR2 SYDVKM. V lost 3 bases, J lost 2 bases, and 17 bases lay in between. CDR3 nucleotide sequence: TGTGCCAGCAGTTTTCCGGGGCAAGATTCGGCCTACGAGCAGTACTTC. Protein sequence: CASSFPGQDSAYEQYF.

This clonotype appeared a few times. The chain combines TRBV4-1 with TRBJ2-7; D may be TRBD1 (5 bases). Germline V gene lookup returns CDR1 MGHRA and CDR2 YSYEKL. The CDR3 has 17 amino acids. Trimming shortened V by 0 bases and J by 0 bases, and 15 bases separated the two germline ends. CDR3 coding DNA: TGCGCCAGCAGCCAAGATGAGCACAGGCCCCTCTCCTACGAGCAGTACTTC. Amino acids: CASSQDEHRPLSYEQYF.

The sample holds a few counts of this clonotype. CDR3 region: CASSWAGPRGNEQFF. The CDR3 DNA reads as TGTGCCAGCAGCTGGGCAGGGCCCCGGGGCAATGAGCAGTTCTTC. The gene calls are TRBV11-3 and TRBJ2-1, with D perhaps being TRBD1 or TRBD2 (5 bases each). The length of the CDR3 is 15 residues. V was cut by 4 bases and J by 6 bases, with 16 bases left in between. Germline values: CDR1 SGHNT, CDR2 YENEEA.

The V call is TRBV20-1, the J call TRBJ1-5; unclear D gene. The CDR3 contains 15 residues. Trimming took 0 bases from V and 3 from J, leaving 12 bases between them. Looked up from germline, CDR1 is DFQATT and CDR2 is SNEGSKA (reference sequence). The CDR3 DNA reads TGCAGTGCTAGAGAGTCTCGTTTCGTCAATCAGCCCCAGCATTTT. Translated: CSARESRFVNQPQHF.

The rearrangement joins TRBV27 to TRBJ1-4; no clear D gene. The V and J ends lost 0 bases and 0 bases respectively, with 8 bases between them. This CDR3 has 16 residues. Germline assignment: CDR1 MNHEY and CDR2 SMNVEV (reference sequence). As DNA, the CDR3 is TGTGCCAGCAGTTTATCCCGGGCCGCAACTAATGAAAAACTGTTTTTT. Encoded protein: CASSLSRAATNEKLFF.

The chain uses TRBV20-1 and TRBJ2-7; 13 bases map to TRBD2. The CDR3 sequence is 16 residues long. Looked up from germline, CDR1 is DFQATT and CDR2 is SNEGSKA (reference sequence). With 3 bases clipped from V and 5 bases from J, the junction kept 10 bases outside the gene matches. The CDR3 nucleotides are TGCAGTGCTAGTTCTCTCGGGACTAGCGGGACCCACGAGCAGTACTTC. Protein sequence: CSASSLGTSGTHEQYF.

This clonotype was seen only a few times. CDR3 amino acids: CASSLGRDRGFYEQYF. The CDR3 DNA follows: TGTGCCAGCAGCTTAGGTCGGGACAGGGGATTCTACGAGCAGTACTTC. The rearrangement joins TRBV7-9 to TRBJ2-7; 10 positions agree with TRBD1. CDR3 length: 16 residues. The V segment lost 1 base and the J segment 3 bases; nucleotides outside the gene matches: 6. CDR1 SEHNR and CDR2 FQNEAQ come from the germline V gene (reference sequence).

This clonotype was counted between two and nine times. This chain links TRBV7-6 with TRBJ2-1; D is perhaps TRBD2 (5 bases). Trimming removed 1 base from V and 8 bases from J, with 15 bases in between. This CDR3 contains 15 residues. Germline CDR1 SGHVS, CDR2 FNYEAQ. The CDR3 region is CASSLGGSGFYEQFF. The DNA for the CDR3 is TGTGCCAGCAGCTTAGGAGGGTCGGGGTTCTATGAGCAGTTCTTC.

The gene calls are TRBV19 and TRBJ2-5; tentative D call: TRBD2 (7 bases). CDR1 LNHDA and CDR2 SQIVND come from the germline V gene (reference sequence). V was shortened by 5 bases and J by 4 bases, with 14 bases between the two germline ends. This CDR3 region has 14 residues. CDR3 sequence reads: CASSVRGAGETQYF. The DNA of the CDR3 is TGTGCCAGTAGTGTCCGGGGGGCAGGAGAGACCCAGTACTTC.